The clone carrying this TCR beta chain came up many times. The source of the sample is a study of T cells in Graves' hyperthyroidism and ophthalmopathy. The investigators amplified TCR beta CDR3 regions from RNA transcripts. Carried out on the TCR CDR3, a first-round RT-PCR used the HTBI primer set. Each CDR3 protein gets one entry after TCRdb re-called the multiplex PCR reads with MiXCR. Counted here are hundreds of thousands of distinct CDR3 sequences, 15% to 18% occurring once; the ten biggest clones make up approximately 30%. CDR1 is SNHLY, CDR2 FYNNEI, per germline. The CDR3 runs 13 residues. The junction had 4 bases not matched to a gene; V was cut back by 8 bases and J by 0 bases.

The sequence derives from a young woman with Graves' hyperthyroidism that later progressed to Graves' ophthalmopathy. The J gene is TRBJ2-7, the V gene TRBV2, with TRBD1 identical over 7 bases. Sequenced material: blood. In DNA, the CDR3 is TGTGCCAGCGGACAGGACCTCTCCTACGAGCAGTACTTC. Its protein is CASGQDLSYEQYF.